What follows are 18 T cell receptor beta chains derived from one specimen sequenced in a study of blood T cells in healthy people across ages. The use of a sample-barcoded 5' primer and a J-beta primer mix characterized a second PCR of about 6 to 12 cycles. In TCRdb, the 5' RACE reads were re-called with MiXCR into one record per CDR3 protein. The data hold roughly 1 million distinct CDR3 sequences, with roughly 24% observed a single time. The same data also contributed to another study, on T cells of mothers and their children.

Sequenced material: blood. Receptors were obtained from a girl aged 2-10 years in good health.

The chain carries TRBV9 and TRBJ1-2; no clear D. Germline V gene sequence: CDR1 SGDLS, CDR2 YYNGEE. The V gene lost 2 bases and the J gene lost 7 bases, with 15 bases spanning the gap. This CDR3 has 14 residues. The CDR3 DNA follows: TGTGCCAGCAGCGTCAGAGCCGAGGAATTTGGCTACACCTTC. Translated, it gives CASSVRAEEFGYTF.

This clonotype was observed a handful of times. CDR3 bases: TGCAGTGCTAGGTCGAGCCTCGGGGAAAAACTGTTTTTT. Its protein product is CSARSSLGEKLFF. This chain links TRBV20-1 with TRBJ1-4; D is unresolved. Germline CDR1 reads DFQATT; CDR2 reads SNEGSKA (reference sequence). This CDR3 comprises 13 residues. Trimming took off 3 bases at V and 8 bases at J, with 13 bases between the two ends.

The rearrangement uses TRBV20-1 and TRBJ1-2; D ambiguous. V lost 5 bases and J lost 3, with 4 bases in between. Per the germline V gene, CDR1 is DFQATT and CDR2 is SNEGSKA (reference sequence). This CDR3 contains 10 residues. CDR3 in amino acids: CSAYYYGYTF. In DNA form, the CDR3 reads TGCAGTGCTTACTACTATGGCTACACCTTC.

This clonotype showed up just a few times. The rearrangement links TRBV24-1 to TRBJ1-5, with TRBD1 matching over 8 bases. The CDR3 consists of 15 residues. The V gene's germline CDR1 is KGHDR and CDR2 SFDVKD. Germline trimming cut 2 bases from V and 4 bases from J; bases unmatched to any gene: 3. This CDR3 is CATSDSDRANQPQHF. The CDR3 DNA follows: TGTGCCACCAGTGATTCGGACAGGGCAAATCAGCCCCAGCATTTT.

This chain's CDR3 is CSYFFRDTDTQYF. In DNA, the CDR3 is TGCAGCTATTTTTTCCGGGACACAGATACGCAGTATTTT. The chain joins TRBV29-1 to TRBJ2-3; possibly TRBD2 for D (5 bases). V lost 8 bases, J lost 2 bases, and 14 bases lay in between. Germline CDR1 and CDR2: SQVTM and ANQGSEA. The CDR3 is 13 residues long.

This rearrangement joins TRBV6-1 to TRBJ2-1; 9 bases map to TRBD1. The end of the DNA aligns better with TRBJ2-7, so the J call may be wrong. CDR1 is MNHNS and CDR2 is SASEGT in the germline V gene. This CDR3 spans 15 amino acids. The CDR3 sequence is CASSLRDRAAYEQYF. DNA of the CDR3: TGTGCCAGCAGTCTCCGGGACAGGGCTGCCTACGAGCAGTACTTC.

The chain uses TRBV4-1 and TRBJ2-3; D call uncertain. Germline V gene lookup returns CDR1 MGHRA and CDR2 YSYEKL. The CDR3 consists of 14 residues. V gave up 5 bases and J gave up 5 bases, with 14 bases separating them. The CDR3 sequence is CASSGLGNKDTQYF. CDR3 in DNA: TGCGCCAGCAGCGGGCTAGGAAATAAAGATACGCAGTATTTT.

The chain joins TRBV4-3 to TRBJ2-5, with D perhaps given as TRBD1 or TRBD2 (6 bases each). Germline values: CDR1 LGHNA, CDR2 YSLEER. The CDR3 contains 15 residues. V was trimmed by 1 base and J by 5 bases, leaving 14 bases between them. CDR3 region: CASSQVMTRGETQYF. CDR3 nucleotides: TGCGCCAGCAGCCAAGTAATGACTAGGGGGGAGACCCAGTACTTC.

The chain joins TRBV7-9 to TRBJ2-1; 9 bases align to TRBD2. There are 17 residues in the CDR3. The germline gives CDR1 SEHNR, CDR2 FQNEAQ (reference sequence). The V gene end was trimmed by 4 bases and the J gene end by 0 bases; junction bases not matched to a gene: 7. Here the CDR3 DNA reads TGTGCCAGCAGCTCCCTTCTTAGCGGGAGCTCCTACAATGAGCAGTTCTTC. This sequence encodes CASSSLLSGSSYNEQFF.

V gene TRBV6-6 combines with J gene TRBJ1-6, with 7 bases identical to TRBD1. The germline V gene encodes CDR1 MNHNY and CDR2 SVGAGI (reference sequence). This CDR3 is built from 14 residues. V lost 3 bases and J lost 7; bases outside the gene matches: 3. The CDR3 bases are TGTGCCAGCAGTTATCCAGGGGGGAATTCACCCCTCCACTTT. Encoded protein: CASSYPGGNSPLHF.

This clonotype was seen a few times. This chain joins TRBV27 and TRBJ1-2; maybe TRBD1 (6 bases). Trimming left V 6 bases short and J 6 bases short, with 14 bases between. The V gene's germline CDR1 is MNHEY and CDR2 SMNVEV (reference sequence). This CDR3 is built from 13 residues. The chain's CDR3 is CASSMQGPNGYTF. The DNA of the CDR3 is TGTGCCAGCAGCATGCAGGGGCCCAATGGCTACACCTTC.

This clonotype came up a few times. The CDR3 here is CASSLAQGTGANVLTF. The CDR3 DNA sequence: TGTGCCAGCAGTTTAGCGCAAGGTACTGGGGCCAACGTCCTGACTTTC. This sequence joins TRBV12-3 or TRBV12-4 and TRBJ2-6; unclear D gene. The CDR3 extends over 16 amino acids. V was cut by 0 bases and J by 2 bases, with 8 bases left in between.

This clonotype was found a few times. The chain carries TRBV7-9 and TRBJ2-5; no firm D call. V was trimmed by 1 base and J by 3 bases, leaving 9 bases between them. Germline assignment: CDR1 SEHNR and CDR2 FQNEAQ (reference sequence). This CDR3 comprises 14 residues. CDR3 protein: CASSLVLSEETQYF. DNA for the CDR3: TGTGCCAGCAGCTTAGTTCTGAGTGAAGAGACCCAGTACTTC.

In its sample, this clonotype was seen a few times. The CDR3 coding sequence is TGTGCCAGCAGTCCCGACAGGGGGCTAGCCAAAAACATTCAGTACTTC. Protein sequence: CASSPDRGLAKNIQYF. The chain is built from TRBV12-3 or TRBV12-4 and TRBJ2-5, with 10 bases aligning to TRBD1. TRBJ2-4 explains the end of the DNA better; the J call may be wrong. The CDR3 sequence is 16 residues long.

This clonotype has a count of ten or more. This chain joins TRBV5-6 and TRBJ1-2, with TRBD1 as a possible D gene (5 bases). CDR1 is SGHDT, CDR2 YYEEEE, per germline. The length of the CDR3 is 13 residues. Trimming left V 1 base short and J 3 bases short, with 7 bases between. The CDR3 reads CASSLLGDYGYTF. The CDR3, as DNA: TGTGCCAGCAGCTTGTTAGGGGACTATGGCTACACCTTC.

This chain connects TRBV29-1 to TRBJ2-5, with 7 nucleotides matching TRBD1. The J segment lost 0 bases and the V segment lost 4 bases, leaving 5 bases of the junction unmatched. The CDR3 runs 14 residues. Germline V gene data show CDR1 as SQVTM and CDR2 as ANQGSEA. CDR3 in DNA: TGCAGCGTTGTGGACAGGCTGTACCAAGAGACCCAGTACTTC. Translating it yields CSVVDRLYQETQYF.

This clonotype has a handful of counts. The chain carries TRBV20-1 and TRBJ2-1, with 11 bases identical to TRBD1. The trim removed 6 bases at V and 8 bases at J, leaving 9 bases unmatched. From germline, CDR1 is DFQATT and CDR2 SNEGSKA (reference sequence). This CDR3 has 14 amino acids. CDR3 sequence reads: CSARRDRGSDEQFF. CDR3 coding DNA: TGCAGTGCCCGCCGGGACAGGGGGAGCGATGAGCAGTTCTTC.

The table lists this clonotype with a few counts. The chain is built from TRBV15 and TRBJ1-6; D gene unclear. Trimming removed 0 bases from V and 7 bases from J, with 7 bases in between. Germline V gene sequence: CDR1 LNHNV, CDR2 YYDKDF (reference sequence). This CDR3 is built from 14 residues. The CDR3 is CATSRDVENSPLHF. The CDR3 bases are TGTGCCACCAGCAGAGATGTAGAGAATTCACCCCTCCACTTT. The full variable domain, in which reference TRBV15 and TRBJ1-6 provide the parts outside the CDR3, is DAMVIQNPRYQVTQFGKPVTLSCSQTLNHNVMYWYQQKSSQAPKLLFHYYDKDFNNEADTPDNFQSRRPNTSFCFLDIRSPGLGDTAMYLCATSRDVENSPLHFGNGTRLTVT.